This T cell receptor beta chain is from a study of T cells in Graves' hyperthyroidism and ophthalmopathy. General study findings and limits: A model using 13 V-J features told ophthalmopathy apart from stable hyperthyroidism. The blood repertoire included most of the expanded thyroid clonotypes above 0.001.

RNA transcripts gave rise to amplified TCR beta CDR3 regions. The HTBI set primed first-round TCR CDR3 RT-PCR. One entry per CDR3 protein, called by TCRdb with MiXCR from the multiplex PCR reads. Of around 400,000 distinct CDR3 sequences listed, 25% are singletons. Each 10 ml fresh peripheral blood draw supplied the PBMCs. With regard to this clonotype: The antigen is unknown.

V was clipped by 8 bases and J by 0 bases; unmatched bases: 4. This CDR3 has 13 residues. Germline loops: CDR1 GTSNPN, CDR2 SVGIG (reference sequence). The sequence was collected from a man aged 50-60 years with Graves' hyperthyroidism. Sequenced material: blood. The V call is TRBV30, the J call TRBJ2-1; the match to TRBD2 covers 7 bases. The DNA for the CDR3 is TGTGCCGCTTCTAGCGGCTCCTACAATGAGCAGTTCTTC. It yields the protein CAASSGSYNEQFF.